The 3 T cell receptor beta chains below were found in one sample sequenced in a study of Ad26.COV2.S vaccination and SARS-CoV-2 variants. Treatment in this sample: roughly 20 received Ad26.COV2.S at low or high dose, single or two shots; 5 received placebo; per-sample allocation not given. On day 63 after the first injection, vaccine and placebo recipients gave samples. Generated by immunoSEQ multiplex PCR, the TCRdb table keeps only in-frame clones and is missing some. The sample holds about 370,000 clones, around 85% seen once. The sample was peripheral blood, taken in a trial of Ad26.COV2.S vaccine versus placebo. Receptors were obtained from a person between 18 and 65 years old who received the Ad26.COV2.S COVID-19 vaccine or a placebo.

This clone showed up just a few times. V usage is TRBV19 and J usage is TRBJ1-5; tentatively, D is TRBD1 (5 bases). The CDR3 contains 15 residues. Germline V CDR1 and CDR2: LNHDA, SQIVND (reference sequence). V lost 4 bases, J lost 2 bases, and 12 bases lay in between. The CDR3 sequence is CASSNSGIGNQPQHF. The CDR3 DNA reads TGTGCCAGTAGTAATTCAGGGATAGGCAATCAGCCCCAGCATTTT.

This clone has a single count. V is TRBV11-2 and J is TRBJ2-7; the D gene is possibly TRBD1 (5 bases). Germline V CDR1 and CDR2: SGHAT, FQNNGV. The V and J ends lost 4 bases and 7 bases respectively, with 17 bases between them. The CDR3 sequence is 14 residues long. CDR3 in DNA: TGTGCCAGCAGCTCACTTACAGGATTTGGAGAGCAGTACTTC. Amino acid sequence: CASSSLTGFGEQYF.

J is TRBJ1-1 and V is TRBV5-1, with D maybe TRBD1 (6 bases). The V end was cut by 4 bases, the J end by 10 bases, with 20 bases between. The CDR3 consists of 14 residues. The germline gives CDR1 SGHRS, CDR2 YFSETQ. The CDR3 region has the DNA TGCGCCAGCAGCCCACAAGGGGGGGCGGATCGAGCTTTCTTT. Amino acids: CASSPQGGADRAFF.